This passage covers 7 T cell receptor beta chains from one sample sequenced in a study of control samples from healthy donors and cancer patients. Method: immunoSEQ multiplex PCR; TCRdb's copy keeps in-frame clones and lacks some. The table records roughly 130,000 clones, about 88% of them present only once. Sequenced: blood. Every receptor here comes from a woman in her thirties in good health.

The J gene is TRBJ1-3, the V gene TRBV28; no reliable D call. The CDR3 contains 15 residues. V was pared by 3 bases and J by 0 bases, with 9 bases between. In germline, CDR1 is MDHEN, CDR2 SYDVKM. The chain's CDR3 is CASSFSLGSGNTIYF. CDR3 coding DNA: TGTGCCAGCAGTTTCTCGCTGGGCTCTGGAAACACCATATATTTT.

This chain connects TRBV5-1 to TRBJ2-1, with D perhaps TRBD1 (6 bases). The CDR3 length is 15 residues. Per the germline V gene, CDR1 is SGHRS and CDR2 is YFSETQ. Trimming stripped 0 bases from V and 5 bases from J, with 12 bases between. CDR3 sequence: CASSLVQGTNNEQFF. As DNA, the CDR3 is TGCGCCAGCAGCTTGGTACAGGGTACGAACAATGAGCAGTTCTTC.

The genes are TRBV28 and TRBJ1-4; D unresolved. Germline V CDR1 and CDR2: MDHEN, SYDVKM. This CDR3 is built from 13 residues. The V gene lost 3 bases and the J gene lost 8 bases, with 10 bases spanning the gap. The CDR3 DNA reads as TGTGCCAGCAGTTTTCGGGCCGCCGAAAAACTGTTTTTT. It codes for CASSFRAAEKLFF.

The J gene is TRBJ1-1, the V gene TRBV19; tentative D call: TRBD1 (5 bases). With 3 bases removed from V and 5 bases from J, the gap between germline ends came to 16 bases. This CDR3 is built from 15 residues. Germline lookup yields CDR1 LNHDA and CDR2 SQIVND (reference sequence). The CDR3 sequence is CASSMPPGLKTEAFF. The CDR3 nucleotides read TGTGCCAGTAGTATGCCTCCGGGACTTAAAACTGAAGCTTTCTTT.

V and J are TRBV19 and TRBJ1-4, with 7 bases aligning to TRBD1. This CDR3 has 15 amino acids. The ends lost 5 bases at V and 3 bases at J; junction bases unmatched: 6. Germline CDR1 is LNHDA and CDR2 is SQIVND (reference sequence). DNA for the CDR3: TGTGCCAGTAGTGCCGAGACAGGGTCTAATGAAAAACTGTTTTTT. Its protein is CASSAETGSNEKLFF.

The rearrangement links TRBV5-1 to TRBJ2-5; D tentatively reads TRBD1 or TRBD2 (5 bases each). The CDR3 consists of 16 residues. V gave up 4 bases and J gave up 5 bases, with 21 bases separating them. CDR1 and CDR2 (germline): SGHRS, YFSETQ. The CDR3 DNA is TGCGCCAGCAGCCCACTAGTAGCGCAGGGTTTGGAGACCCAGTACTTC. Translation gives CASSPLVAQGLETQYF.

This chain links TRBV19 with TRBJ2-1; D not resolved. Per germline, CDR1 LNHDA and CDR2 SQIVND (reference sequence). V was clipped by 1 base and J by 0 bases, with 7 bases between them. The CDR3 has 15 residues. DNA of the CDR3: TGTGCCAGTAGTATAGGGACGGTCTCCTACAATGAGCAGTTCTTC. Translating gives CASSIGTVSYNEQFF. The variable domain in full, completed from reference TRBV19 and TRBJ2-1, reads DGGITQSPKYLFRKEGQNVTLSCEQNLNHDAMYWYRQDPGQGLRLIYYSQIVNDFQKGDIAEGYSVSREKKESFPLTVTSAQKNPTAFYLCASSIGTVSYNEQFFGPGTRLTVL.